This TCR beta chain was documented in a study of cytotoxic CD8 clonotypes in ibrutinib-treated CLL. CDR3 length: 17 amino acids. Deletions cut 7 bases from V and 7 bases from J, with 28 bases between. Germline loops: CDR1 LNHDA, CDR2 SQIVND (reference sequence). The study's findings and limits: Sustained-remission and progressing patients had unequal sampling times. Rising at ibrutinib response, clonality subsequently fell back toward baseline at progression.

Measured with immunoSEQ multiplex PCR; TCRdb has only the in-frame clones, and not every one. Of 250,000 to 350,000 clones listed, roughly 76% are singletons. Comment on this clone: What it recognizes is unknown.

This chain joins TRBV19 and TRBJ2-5; no reliable D call. The TCR comes from a human donor with chronic lymphocytic leukemia. The sequences come from PBMCs, collected at disease progression, from a patient treated with ibrutinib. CDR3 nucleotides: TGTGCCAGTACGGAAGGTAACCTGATTGCCACACGAAGGACCCAGTACTTC. This encodes CASTEGNLIATRRTQYF.